These 10 T cell receptor beta chains originate from one sample sequenced in a study of T cells in Graves' hyperthyroidism and ophthalmopathy. Amplified regions were TCR beta CDR3 sequences from RNA transcripts. Carried out on the TCR CDR3, a first-round RT-PCR used the HTBI primer set. TCRdb ran MiXCR on the multiplex PCR reads and lists one entry per CDR3 protein. The sample records a few hundred thousand distinct CDR3 sequences, 15% to 19% being singletons. The sequenced sample consisted of blood. The source is a woman aged 25 to 45 with Graves' hyperthyroidism.

This clonotype was observed a few times. CDR3 sequence: CASSLILGRGLAGGTYEQYF. The CDR3 DNA reads TGTGCCAGCAGCTTAATTTTGGGTCGAGGACTAGCGGGAGGAACCTACGAGCAGTACTTC. This rearrangement joins TRBV11-2 to TRBJ2-7; TRBD2 matches at 14 bases. With V trimmed by 2 bases and J by 2 bases, 14 bases remained unmatched. This CDR3 has 20 residues. Looked up from germline, CDR1 is SGHAT and CDR2 is FQNNGV.

In this sample, this clonotype turned up many times. J is TRBJ2-3 and V is TRBV7-3; D is ambiguous. CDR3 length: 14 amino acids. The V and J ends lost 6 bases and 1 base respectively, with 11 bases between them. Germline CDR1 and CDR2: SGHTA and FQGTGA. CDR3 nucleotide sequence: TGTGCCAGCAGAACCGGGCCCGGCACAGATACGCAGTATTTT. This gives the protein CASRTGPGTDTQYF. Variable domain in full (rest from reference TRBV7-3 and TRBJ2-3): GAGVSQTPSNKVTEKGKYVELRCDPISGHTALYWYRQSLGQGPEFLIYFQGTGAADDSGLPNDRFFAVRPEGSVSTLKIQRTERGDSAVYLCASRTGPGTDTQYFGPGTRLTVL.

About this clonotype itself: Since a much larger clone is just one base distant, this may be a read error. The chain joins TRBV20-1 to TRBJ2-1, with 13 positions matching TRBD2. The V gene end was trimmed by 5 bases and the J gene end by 15 bases; junction bases not matched to a gene: 7. The CDR3 consists of 12 residues. Germline CDR1 and CDR2: DFQATT and SNEGSKA (reference sequence). For the CDR3, the DNA is TGCAGTGCTCCGGGACTAGCGGGACCGCTGTTCTTC. It translates to CSAPGLAGPLFF.

This clonotype was seen only a few times. The CDR3 nucleotides read TGTGCCAGCAGGACCGGGACTAGTCTACACGAGCAGTACTTC. It specifies CASRTGTSLHEQYF. V and J are TRBV5-6 and TRBJ2-7; 8 bases line up with TRBD2. Germline V gene sequence: CDR1 SGHDT, CDR2 YYEEEE. The CDR3 totals 14 residues. Trimming removed 5 bases from V and 5 bases from J; junction bases left unmatched: 9.

Concerning this clonotype: One end of the junction fails to match germline, which may point to a read error. The CDR3 loop reads CASRAFPGNELFF. The DNA of the CDR3 is TGTGCCAGCAGGGCCTTTCCCGGAAATGAGCTGTTCTTC. J is TRBJ2-1 and V is TRBV27; D is ambiguous. The CDR3 runs 13 residues. Per the germline V gene, CDR1 is MNHEY and CDR2 is SMNVEV (reference sequence).

In the case of this clonotype: A much more abundant neighbour one base away suggests this may be a read error. The rearrangement links TRBV6-2 or TRBV6-3 to TRBJ2-7, with D hard to call. The DNA end is more similar to TRBJ2-1, so the J call may be wrong. Germline-derived CDR1 and CDR2 are MNHEY and SVGEGT. This CDR3 spans 15 amino acids. This CDR3 reads CASGSYATSSYEQFF. The CDR3, as DNA: TGTGCCAGCGGCTCCTACGCCACAAGCTCCTACGAGCAGTTCTTC.

The chain has TRBV5-1 and TRBJ1-1, with 7 bases aligning to TRBD1. This CDR3 region has 14 residues. With V trimmed by 7 bases and J by 3 bases, 9 bases remained unmatched. From germline, CDR1 is SGHRS and CDR2 YFSETQ. In DNA form, the CDR3 reads TGCGCCAGCTTTAGAGGGGGCGAGGACACTGAAGCTTTCTTT. It codes for CASFRGGEDTEAFF.

Ten or more counts support this clonotype. The rearrangement joins TRBV4-1 to TRBJ1-1, with 10 bases identical to TRBD1. CDR1 and CDR2 from the germline V gene are MGHRA and YSYEKL. The CDR3 consists of 17 residues. Trimming at V came to 4 bases and at J to 10 bases, leaving 18 bases not matched to a gene. The CDR3 here is CASSPGTLRDRGFGAFF. CDR3 sequence (DNA): TGCGCCAGCAGCCCGGGGACGCTACGGGACAGGGGATTCGGAGCTTTCTTT.

At least ten counts were recorded for this clonotype. The genes are TRBV20-1 and TRBJ2-1; 7 nucleotides align to TRBD2. The CDR3 loop spans 13 amino acids. The V and J ends lost 6 bases and 8 bases, in that order; junction bases with no gene match: 10. Germline lookup yields CDR1 DFQATT and CDR2 SNEGSKA (reference sequence). DNA for the CDR3: TGCAGTGCCCCTGGGGGGGGTGAGTATGAGCAGTTCTTC. Its protein product is CSAPGGGEYEQFF.

The chain couples TRBV4-2 to TRBJ2-7; the match to TRBD2 covers 9 bases. Trimming took 1 base from V and 5 from J; bases not matched to a gene: 15. CDR3 size: 18 residues. Germline V CDR1 and CDR2: LGHNA, YNFKEQ. In DNA form, the CDR3 reads TGTGCCAGCAGCCAAGTAGCCCCCGGGCTAGCGGGAAGACACGAGCAGTACTTC. Its protein is CASSQVAPGLAGRHEQYF.